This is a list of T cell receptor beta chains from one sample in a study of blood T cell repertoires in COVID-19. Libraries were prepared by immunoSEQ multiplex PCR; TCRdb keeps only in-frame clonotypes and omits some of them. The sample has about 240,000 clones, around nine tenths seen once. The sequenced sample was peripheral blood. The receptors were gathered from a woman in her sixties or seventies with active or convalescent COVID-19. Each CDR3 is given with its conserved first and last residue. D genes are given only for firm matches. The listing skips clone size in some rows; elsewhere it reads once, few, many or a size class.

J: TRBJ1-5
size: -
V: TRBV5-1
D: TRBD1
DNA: TGCGCCAGCAGCTTGGGGACAGGGGTTAATCAGCCCCAGCATTTT
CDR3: CASSLGTGVNQPQHF

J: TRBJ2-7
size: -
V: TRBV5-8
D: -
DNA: TGTGCCAGCAGCTTGGTCTGGGAGCCCCCCTACGAGCAGTACTTC
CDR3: CASSLVWEPPYEQYF

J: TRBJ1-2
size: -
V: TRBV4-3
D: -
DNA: TGCGCCAGCAGCCAAGGGAGGAGAGGCTACACCTTC
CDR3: CASSQGRRGYTF

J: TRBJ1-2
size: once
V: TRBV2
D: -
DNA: TGTGCCAGCATCCCGCTCCTATCGTATGGCTACACCTTC
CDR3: CASIPLLSYGYTF

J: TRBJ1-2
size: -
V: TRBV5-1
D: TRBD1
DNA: TGCGCCAGCAGCCCCGACAGGGTTTGGGGCTACACCTTC
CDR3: CASSPDRVWGYTF

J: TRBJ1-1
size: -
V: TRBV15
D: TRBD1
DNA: TGTGCCACCAGCAGAGATAAGACAGGGTGGGGGAACACTGAAGCTTTCTTT
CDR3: CATSRDKTGWGNTEAFF

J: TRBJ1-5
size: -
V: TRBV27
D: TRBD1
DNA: TGTGCCAGCAGTCCTCGGACAGGCCCTTATAGCAATCAGCCCCAGCATTTT
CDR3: CASSPRTGPYSNQPQHF

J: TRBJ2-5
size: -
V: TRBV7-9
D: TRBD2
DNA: TGTGCCAGCAGCACCGGACTAGCGGGGTTCGGGGAGACCCAGTACTTC
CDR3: CASSTGLAGFGETQYF

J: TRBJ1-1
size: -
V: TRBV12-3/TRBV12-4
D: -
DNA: TGTGCCACCCACAGGGACCCATACACTGAAGCTTTCTTT
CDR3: CATHRDPYTEAFF

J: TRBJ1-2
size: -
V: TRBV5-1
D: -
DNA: TGCGCCAGCAGCTTGGCCATAACAGAGTCTACTAACTATGGCTACACCTTC
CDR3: CASSLAITESTNYGYTF

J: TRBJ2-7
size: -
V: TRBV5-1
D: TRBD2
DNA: TGCGCCAGCAGCCAAAGACCGGGACTAACCGGCTACGAGCAGTACTTC
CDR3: CASSQRPGLTGYEQYF

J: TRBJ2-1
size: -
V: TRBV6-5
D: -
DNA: TGTGCCAGCAGTTACAGTCGGGTGTTCAATGAGCAGTTCTTC
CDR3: CASSYSRVFNEQFF

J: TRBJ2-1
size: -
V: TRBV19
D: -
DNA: TGTGCCAGTAGTCCTCGGGGTGGCGGGGTCAGGAATGAGCAGTTCTTC
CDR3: CASSPRGGGVRNEQFF

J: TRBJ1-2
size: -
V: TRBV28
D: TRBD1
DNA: TGTGCCAGCAGTTTGGCGGGGACAGGGCCCTCTAACTATGGCTACACCTTC
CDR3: CASSLAGTGPSNYGYTF

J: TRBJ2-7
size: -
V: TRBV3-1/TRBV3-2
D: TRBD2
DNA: TGTGCCAGCAGCCTGGCCGGGACTAGCGGGGAGAGCTCCTACGAGCAGTACTTC
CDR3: CASSLAGTSGESSYEQYF

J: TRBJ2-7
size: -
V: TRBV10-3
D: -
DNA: TGTGCCATCAGTACTACAGGGTCTTGGAGGGAGCAGTACTTC
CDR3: CAISTTGSWREQYF

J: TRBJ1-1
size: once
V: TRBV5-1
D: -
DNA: TGCGCCAGCAGCGGCGGGGGGCGCACTGAAGCTTTCTTT
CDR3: CASSGGGRTEAFF

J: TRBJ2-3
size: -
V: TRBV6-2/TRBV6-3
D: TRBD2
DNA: TGTGCCAGCAGCAGACCCCCTCGGGGGGACACGCAGTATTTT
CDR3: CASSRPPRGDTQYF

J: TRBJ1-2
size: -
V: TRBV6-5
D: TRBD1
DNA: TGTGCCAGCAGACAGGGGGTCGGTGGCTACACCTTC
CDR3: CASRQGVGGYTF

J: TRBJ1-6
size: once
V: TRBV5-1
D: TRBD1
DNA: TGCGCCAGCAGCTTAATGGACAGGGACAATTCACCCCTCCACTTT
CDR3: CASSLMDRDNSPLHF

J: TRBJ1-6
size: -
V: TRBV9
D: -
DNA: TGTGCCAGCAGCCCCGGACAGAGGGATTCACCCCTCCACTTT
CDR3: CASSPGQRDSPLHF

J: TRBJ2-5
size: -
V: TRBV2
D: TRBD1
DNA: TGTGCCAGCAGTGAAGTTATAGACAGGGGGAAAGAGACCCAGTACTTC
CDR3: CASSEVIDRGKETQYF

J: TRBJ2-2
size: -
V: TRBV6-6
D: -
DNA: TGTGCCAGCAAGGATGGCAGGGGCCCCGGGGAGCTGTTTTTT
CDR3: CASKDGRGPGELFF

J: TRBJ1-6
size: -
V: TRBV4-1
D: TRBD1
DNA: TGCGCCAGCAGCCAAGAGGGAAGGACAGGTAATTCACCCCTCCACTTT
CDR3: CASSQEGRTGNSPLHF

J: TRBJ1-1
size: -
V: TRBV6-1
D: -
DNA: TGTGCCAGCAGCCCCCCCCAGAACACTGAAGCTTTCTTT
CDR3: CASSPPQNTEAFF

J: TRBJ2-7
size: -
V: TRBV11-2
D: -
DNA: TGTGCCAGCAGCTTAGATGGATCAAGGGGCGAGCAGTACTTC
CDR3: CASSLDGSRGEQYF

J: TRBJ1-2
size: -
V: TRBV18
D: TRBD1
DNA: TGTGCCAGCTCGCCCACCCAGGGGGCGGATGGCTACACCTTC
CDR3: CASSPTQGADGYTF

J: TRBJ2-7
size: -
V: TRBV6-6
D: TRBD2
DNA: TGTGCCAGCAGTAGGACTAGCGGGGGCTCGGGCTACGAGCAGTACTTC
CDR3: CASSRTSGGSGYEQYF

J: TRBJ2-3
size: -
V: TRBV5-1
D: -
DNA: TGCGCCAGCAGCTTGGATCTGGCAGGGCTGACAGATACGCAGTATTTT
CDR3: CASSLDLAGLTDTQYF

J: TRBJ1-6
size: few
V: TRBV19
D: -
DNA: TGTGCCAGTAGTAACGGGAAAAATAATTCACCCCTCCACTTT
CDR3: CASSNGKNNSPLHF

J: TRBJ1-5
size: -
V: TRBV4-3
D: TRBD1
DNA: TGCGCCAGCAGCCAAGAAAGGGGGCGCGAGCAGCCCCAGCATTTT
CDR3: CASSQERGREQPQHF

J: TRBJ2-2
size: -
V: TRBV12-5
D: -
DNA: TGTGCTAGTGGTGCCGGGACATCCGGGGAGCTGTTTTTT
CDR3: CASGAGTSGELFF

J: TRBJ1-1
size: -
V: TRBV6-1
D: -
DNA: TGTGCCAGCAGTGAATCTCGCTGGGGGGGCACTGAAGCTTTCTTT
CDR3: CASSESRWGGTEAFF

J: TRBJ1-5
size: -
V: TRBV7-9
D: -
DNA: TGTGCCAGCAGCTCCTATGGGCAGGGGAATCAGCCCCAGCATTTT
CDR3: CASSSYGQGNQPQHF

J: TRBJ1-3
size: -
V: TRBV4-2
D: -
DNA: TGTGCCAGCAGCCGAGTCCGACTGAGCTCTGGAAACACCATATATTTT
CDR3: CASSRVRLSSGNTIYF

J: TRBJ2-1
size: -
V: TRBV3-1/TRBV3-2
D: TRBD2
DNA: TGTGCCAGCAGCCAAGATGGGGCGGGGGATGAGCAGTTCTTC
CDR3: CASSQDGAGDEQFF

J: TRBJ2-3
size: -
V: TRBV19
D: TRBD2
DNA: TGTGCCAGTAGTATGTCCTTAGCGGGGGGGAGTACAGATACGCAGTATTTT
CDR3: CASSMSLAGGSTDTQYF

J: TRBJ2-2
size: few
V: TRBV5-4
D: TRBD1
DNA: TGTGCCAGCAGCTTGGGAGGACAGGGGAACACCGGGGAGCTGTTTTTT
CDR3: CASSLGGQGNTGELFF